This T cell receptor beta chain comes out of a study of blood T cells in healthy people across ages. This clonotype showed up just once. For the second PCR, which ran for roughly 6 to 11 cycles, a sample-barcoded 5' primer and a J-beta primer mix were used. Each CDR3 protein gets one entry after TCRdb re-called the 5' RACE reads with MiXCR. Of approximately 1,000,000 distinct CDR3 sequences listed, less than 50% are singletons. The germline V gene encodes CDR1 MNHEY and CDR2 SVGEGT. The CDR3 covers 15 residues. V lost 0 bases and J lost 13; bases outside the gene matches: 10. The sample comprised blood. This sequence was found in a woman aged 60-70 years in good health. This chain connects TRBV6-2 or TRBV6-3 to TRBJ2-4; 9 positions agree with TRBD1. This chain's CDR3 is CASSYSGTGHREQYF. The DNA of the CDR3 is TGTGCCAGCAGTTACTCCGGGACAGGGCATAGGGAGCAGTACTTC.